What follows describes a single TCR beta chain. Its antigen is as yet unknown. The data belong to a study of T cells after yellow fever vaccination. Looking at the study overall: Fractions with few cells were prepared using SMART-Seq v4 Ultra Low Input. Notes on the study in general: Clonotype sharing between CD4 and CD8 compartments was small.

TCRdb used MiXCR to reprocess the 5' RACE reads, holding one entry per CDR3 protein. In the table there are hundreds of thousands of distinct CDR3 sequences, 12% of which are singletons. The germline V and J ends were trimmed by 6 bases and 2 bases, with 10 bases remaining between them. The CDR3 is made up of 13 amino acids. Germline lookup yields CDR1 DFQATT and CDR2 SNEGSKA (reference sequence). The receptor comes from a man aged 25-45 years who received the YFV17D yellow fever vaccine. The V call is TRBV20-1, the J call TRBJ2-2, with D tentatively TRBD1 (6 bases). The specimen was PBMCs, collected on the day of the yellow fever booster vaccination. The CDR3 region is CSAPDSNTGELFF. The CDR3 DNA reads TGCAGTGCACCGGACAGCAACACCGGGGAGCTGTTTTTT.